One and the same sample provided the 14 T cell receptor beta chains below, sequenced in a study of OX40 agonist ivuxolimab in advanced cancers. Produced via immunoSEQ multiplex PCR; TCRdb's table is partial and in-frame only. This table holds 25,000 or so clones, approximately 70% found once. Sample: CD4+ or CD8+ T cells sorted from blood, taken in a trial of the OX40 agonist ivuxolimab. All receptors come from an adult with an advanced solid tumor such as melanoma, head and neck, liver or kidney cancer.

The CDR3 here is CASSSILNSNTEAFF. CDR3 nucleotide sequence: TGTGCCAGCAGCTCGATCCTCAATTCGAACACTGAAGCTTTCTTT. V gene TRBV5-4 combines with J gene TRBJ1-1; the D is unclear. Germline V lookup: CDR1 SGHNT, CDR2 YYREEE (reference sequence). V gave up 3 bases and J gave up 1 base, with 13 bases separating them. This CDR3 comprises 15 residues.

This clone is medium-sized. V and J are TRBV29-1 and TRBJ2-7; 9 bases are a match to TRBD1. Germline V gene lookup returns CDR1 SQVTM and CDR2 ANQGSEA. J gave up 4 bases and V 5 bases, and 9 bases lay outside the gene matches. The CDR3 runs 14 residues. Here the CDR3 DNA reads TGCAGCGTTACCAACAGGGGGCGCGCGTACGAGCAGTACTTC. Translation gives CSVTNRGRAYEQYF.

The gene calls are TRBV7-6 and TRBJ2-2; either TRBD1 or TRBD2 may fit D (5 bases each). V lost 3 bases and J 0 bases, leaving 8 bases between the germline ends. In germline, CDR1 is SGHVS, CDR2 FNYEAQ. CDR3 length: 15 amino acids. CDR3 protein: CASSFRDANTGELFF. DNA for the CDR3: TGTGCCAGCAGCTTCCGGGACGCGAACACCGGGGAGCTGTTTTTT.

For the CDR3, the DNA is TGTGCCAGCAGCTGGAGCGGGGGCCGTAGCACAGATACGCAGTATTTT. It is translated as CASSWSGGRSTDTQYF. This chain links TRBV7-3 with TRBJ2-3; 8 bases fit TRBD2. J gave up 0 bases and V 4 bases, and 6 bases lay outside the gene matches. There are 16 residues in the CDR3. Germline CDR1 SGHTA, CDR2 FQGTGA.

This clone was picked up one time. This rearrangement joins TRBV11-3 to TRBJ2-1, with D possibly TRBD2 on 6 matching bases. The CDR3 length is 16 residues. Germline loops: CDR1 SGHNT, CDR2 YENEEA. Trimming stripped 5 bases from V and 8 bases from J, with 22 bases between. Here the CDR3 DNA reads TGTGCCAGCAGCCCAGGAGGGGCGGGTCCCCACGATGAGCAGTTCTTC. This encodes CASSPGGAGPHDEQFF.

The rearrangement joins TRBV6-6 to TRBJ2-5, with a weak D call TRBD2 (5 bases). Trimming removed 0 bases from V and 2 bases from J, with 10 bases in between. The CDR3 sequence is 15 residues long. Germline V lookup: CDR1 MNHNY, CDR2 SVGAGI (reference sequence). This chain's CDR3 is CASSYSRETQETQYF. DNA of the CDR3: TGTGCCAGCAGTTACTCGAGGGAGACTCAAGAGACCCAGTACTTC.

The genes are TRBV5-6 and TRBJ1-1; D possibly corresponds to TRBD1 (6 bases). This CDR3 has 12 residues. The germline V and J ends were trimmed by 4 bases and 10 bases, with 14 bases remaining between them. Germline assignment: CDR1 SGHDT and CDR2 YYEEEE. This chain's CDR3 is CASSPTGTTAFF. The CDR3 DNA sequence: TGTGCCAGCAGCCCCACGGGGACAACAGCTTTCTTT.

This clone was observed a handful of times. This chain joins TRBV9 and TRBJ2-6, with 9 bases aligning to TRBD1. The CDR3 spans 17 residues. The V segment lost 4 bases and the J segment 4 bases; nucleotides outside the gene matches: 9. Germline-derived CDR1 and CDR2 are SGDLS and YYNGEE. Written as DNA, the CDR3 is TGTGCCAGCAGCCCACAGGGGGCTGGTGGGGGGGCCAACGTCCTGACTTTC. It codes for CASSPQGAGGGANVLTF.

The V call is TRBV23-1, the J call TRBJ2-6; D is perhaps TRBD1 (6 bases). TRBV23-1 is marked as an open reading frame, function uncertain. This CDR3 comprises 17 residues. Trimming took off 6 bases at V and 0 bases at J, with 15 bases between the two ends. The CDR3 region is CASRQGALGSGANVLTF. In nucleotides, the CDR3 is TGCGCCAGCAGACAGGGAGCTCTTGGCTCTGGGGCCAACGTCCTGACTTTC.

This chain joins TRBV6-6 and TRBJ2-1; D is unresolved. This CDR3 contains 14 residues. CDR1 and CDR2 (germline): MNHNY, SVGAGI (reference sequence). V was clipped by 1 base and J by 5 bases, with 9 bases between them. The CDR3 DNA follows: TGTGCCAGCAGTTACTTCCGACTGAACAATGAGCAGTTCTTC. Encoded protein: CASSYFRLNNEQFF.

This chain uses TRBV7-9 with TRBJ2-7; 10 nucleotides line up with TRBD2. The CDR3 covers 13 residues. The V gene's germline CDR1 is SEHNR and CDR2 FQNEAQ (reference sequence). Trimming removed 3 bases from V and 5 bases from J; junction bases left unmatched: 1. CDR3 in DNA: TGTGCCAGCAGCTTCGGGACTAGCGACGAGCAGTACTTC. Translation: CASSFGTSDEQYF.

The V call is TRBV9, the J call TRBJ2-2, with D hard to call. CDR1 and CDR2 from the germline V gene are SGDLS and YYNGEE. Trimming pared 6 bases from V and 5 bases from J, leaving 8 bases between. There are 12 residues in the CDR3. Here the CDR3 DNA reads TGTGCCAGCACAGGATTGACCGGGGAGCTGTTTTTT. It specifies CASTGLTGELFF.

The CDR3 nucleotides are TGTGCCACCGGGCTAGCGGGGGTCTACGAGCAGTACTTC. Its translation: CATGLAGVYEQYF. The chain is built from TRBV28 and TRBJ2-7; TRBD2 matches 10 bases. Germline CDR1 and CDR2: MDHEN and SYDVKM. Germline trimming cut 10 bases from V and 3 bases from J; bases unmatched to any gene: 6. The CDR3 contains 13 residues. The full variable domain, with the rest looked up from reference TRBV28 and TRBJ2-7, is DVKVTQSSRYLVKRTGEKVFLECVQDMDHENMFWYRQDPGLGLRLIYFSYDVKMKEKGDIPEGYSVSREKKERFSLILESASTNQTSMYLCATGLAGVYEQYFGPGTRLTVT.

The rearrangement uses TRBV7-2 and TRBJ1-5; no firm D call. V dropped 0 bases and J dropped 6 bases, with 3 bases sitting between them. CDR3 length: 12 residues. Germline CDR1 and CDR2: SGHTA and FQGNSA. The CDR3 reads CASSLAPQPQHF. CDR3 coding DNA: TGTGCCAGCAGCTTAGCGCCTCAGCCCCAGCATTTT. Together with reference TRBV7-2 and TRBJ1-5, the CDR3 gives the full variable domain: GAGVSQSPSNKVTEKGKDVELRCDPISGHTALYWYRQSLGQGLEFLIYFQGNSAPDKSGLPSDRFSAERTGGSVSTLTIQRTQQEDSAVYLCASSLAPQPQHFGDGTRLSIL.